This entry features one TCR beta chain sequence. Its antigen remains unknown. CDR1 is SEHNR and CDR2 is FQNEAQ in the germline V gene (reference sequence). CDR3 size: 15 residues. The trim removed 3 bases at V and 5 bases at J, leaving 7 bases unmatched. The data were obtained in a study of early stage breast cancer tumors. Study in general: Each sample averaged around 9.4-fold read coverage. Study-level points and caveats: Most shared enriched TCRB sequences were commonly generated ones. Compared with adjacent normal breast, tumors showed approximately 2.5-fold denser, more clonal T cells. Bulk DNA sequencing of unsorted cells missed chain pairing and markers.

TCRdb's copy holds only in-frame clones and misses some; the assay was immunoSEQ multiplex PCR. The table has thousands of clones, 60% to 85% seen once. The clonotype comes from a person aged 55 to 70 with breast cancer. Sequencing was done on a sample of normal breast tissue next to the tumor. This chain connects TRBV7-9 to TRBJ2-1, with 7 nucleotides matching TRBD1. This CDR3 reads CASSLGDSGDNEQFF. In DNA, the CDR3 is TGTGCCAGCAGCTTGGGGGACAGTGGAGACAATGAGCAGTTCTTC.